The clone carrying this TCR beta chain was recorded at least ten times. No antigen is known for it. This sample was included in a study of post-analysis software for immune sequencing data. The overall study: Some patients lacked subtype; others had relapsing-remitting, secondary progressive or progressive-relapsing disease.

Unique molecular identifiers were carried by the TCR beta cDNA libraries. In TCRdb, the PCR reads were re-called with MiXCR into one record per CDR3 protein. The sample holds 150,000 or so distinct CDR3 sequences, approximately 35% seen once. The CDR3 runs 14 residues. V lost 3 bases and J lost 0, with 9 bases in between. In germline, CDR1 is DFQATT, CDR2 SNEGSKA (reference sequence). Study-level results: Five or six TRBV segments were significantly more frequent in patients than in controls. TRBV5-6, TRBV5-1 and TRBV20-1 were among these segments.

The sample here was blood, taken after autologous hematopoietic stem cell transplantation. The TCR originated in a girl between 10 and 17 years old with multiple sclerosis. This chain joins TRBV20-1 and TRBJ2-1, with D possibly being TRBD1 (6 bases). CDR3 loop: CSASRGSSYNEQFF. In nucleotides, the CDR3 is TGCAGTGCTAGCAGGGGAAGCTCCTACAATGAGCAGTTCTTC.